This TCR beta chain was sequenced for a study of T cells after yellow fever vaccination. Study-wide findings and caveats: Post-booster samples contained most primary-vaccination clones (roughly 96% CD4, around 89% CD8). Compared with primary, the secondary response was weaker and peaked at day 5, not 15.

This CDR3 region has 15 residues. V gave up 4 bases and J gave up 4 bases; unmatched junction bases: 7. The germline V gene encodes CDR1 SGHNT and CDR2 YENEEA. This clonotype was seen more than once but under ten times. Its target is not known. By 5'RACE template switching, TCR cDNA was produced, with a universal primer site and UMIs added in the process. One entry per CDR3 protein, called by TCRdb with MiXCR from the 5' RACE reads. The sample consists of 110,000 to 150,000 distinct CDR3 sequences, about 6.2% of them appearing once. Sequenced material: CD4+ T cells sorted from PBMCs, taken 10 days after the yellow fever booster vaccination. The clonotype originates from a man younger than 40 who received the YFV17D yellow fever vaccine. V gene TRBV11-3 combines with J gene TRBJ2-5; 9 bases align to TRBD2. The CDR3 reads CASSSHSGSGETQYF. Written as DNA, the CDR3 is TGTGCCAGCAGCTCACATAGCGGGAGTGGAGAGACCCAGTACTTC.